This T cell receptor (beta chain) came from a study of human T cells and chemical hapten exposure (dated by TCRdb to the early 2020s). With regard to the full study: For sensitization, 2% DPC in acetone was applied to an approximately 2 cm by approximately 2 cm area of upper inner arm skin. Patients additionally received weekly therapeutic DPC doses to the scalp throughout the roughly 26-week study period. Patch tests used Finn chambers with 0.01% DPC on the upper back, scored after 6 days by International Contact Dermatitis Research Group standards. Most of the patients in the cohort were female, and the cohort covered alopecia areata with under or over 50% scalp involvement, alopecia totalis and alopecia universalis. Libraries were pooled for sequencing, and per-sample TCR yields varied mainly because of small differences in library volumes within the pool. Peripheral blood TCR repertoire changes were tracked in vivo in alopecia patients during primary and secondary sensitization to the hapten diphenylcyclopropenone (DPC). Blood samples were taken from patients before sensitization (week 0) and at 2, 6 and about 24 weeks after DPC sensitization. For TCR sequencing, blood came from 25 to 35 alopecia patients at anywhere from one to four time points (pre-sensitization, 2, 6 and 24 weeks).

Library method: RACE. Sequencing instrument: NextSeq 500. During library preparation, unique molecular identifiers were attached to individual cDNA molecules so that TCRs could be counted in a quantitative, reproducible way. For every blood RNA sample, sequencing covered both the TCR alpha and TCR beta chains. The paper's processing steps were these. A median of roughly 100,000 TCRs per sample was observed, with a range of about 23,224 to 690,600. The Decombinator software suite was used to annotate the V, J and CDR3 of the TCR reads. To make PS versus PT1 abundance plots, every sample was subsampled to the same number of TCRs (28,000). TCRs were defined as expanded if absent before sensitization and observed at least eight times at the 2-week time point. TCRdb reworked the public reads: Q25 trimming with fastp, MiXCR clone assembly, productive beta chains retained. Every distinct CDR3 protein forms one entry, paired with its most common genes and DNA. V and J calls and clone size were set by TCRdb, not the authors. Recorded for this sample are some 97,000 distinct CDR3 sequences; roughly a quarter of them occurred a single time. The ten largest clones represent 10% of the sample.

What the time point label conveys for this sample: patch test 3, about 24 weeks after DPC sensitization. Read against the paper, the sample's treatment or condition label means: therapeutic diphenylcyclopropenone sensitization with weekly scalp DPC. Blood at each patch-test visit was drawn before the patch test was applied. Eligible patients were aged 18 to 70, diagnosed with alopecia, deemed suitable for DPC therapy, and excluded if pregnant. Total RNA was isolated from unfractionated whole blood collected in Tempus Blood RNA tubes. Results the study describes overall, beyond this receptor: After repeated subsampling, the strength of the expansion versus patch-test correlation and the threshold at which it became significant changed. A positive correlation was found between the number of PT1 expanded TCRs and patch test score, with significance reached at thresholds 8, 16 and 32 but not 4. Significantly more large CDR3 similarity clusters were formed by expanded TCRs than by pre-sensitization or healthy control sets, consistent with antigen-driven responses. Because all patients had alopecia, a presumed autoimmune disease, the immune response of the patients might differ from that of healthy individuals. No change with DPC sensitization was found in the number of TCRs above 1 in 1000 frequency, and no evidence of global repertoire structure alterations was found.

V loses 0 bases, J loses 9 bases, and the germline ends lie 15 bases apart. From a lookup of the germline V gene, CDR1 and CDR2 are LGHNA and YSLEER. There are 15 amino acids in the CDR3, from cysteine to phenylalanine inclusive. Of the read, only the CDR3 DNA is kept; its 45 bases are in frame from base 1. This clonotype was seen more than once but under ten times. This receptor's antigen is unknown. Base qualities are not provided; no much larger clone lies one nucleotide away. The receptor's source is a man aged 40-50 years with alopecia areata. Some clones in this sample may be carry-over from other donors' samples. The chain was built from TRBV4-3 and TRBJ1-5; the D gene is not confidently resolved. The source was whole blood, collected in connection with sensitization to the hapten diphenylcyclopropenone (DPC). Here is the DNA: TGCGCCAGCAGCCAAGATTGGACCAAGGAAGCGCCCCAGCATTTT. Translated, it reads CASSQDWTKEAPQHF.